The 18 T cell receptor beta chains given below trace back to one sample, sequenced in a study of control samples from healthy donors and cancer patients. The protocol was immunoSEQ multiplex PCR, while the TCRdb copy is restricted to in-frame clones and leaves out a portion. The sample carries about 130,000 clones, 80% to 95% recorded once. Specimen: blood. The receptors stem from a man aged 18 to 29 in good health.

The CDR3 sequence: CASSLTQGTYEQYF. CDR3 DNA sequence: TGCGCCAGCAGCCTAACACAGGGAACCTACGAGCAGTACTTC. The chain employs TRBV5-1 and TRBJ2-7; weak D call: TRBD1 (6 bases). V shed 4 bases and J shed 2 bases, with 13 bases lying between them. The length of the CDR3 is 14 residues. CDR1 is SGHRS and CDR2 is YFSETQ in the germline V gene.

V usage is TRBV7-2 and J usage is TRBJ1-4; TRBD1 is a possible D gene (6 bases). Looked up from germline, CDR1 is SGHTA and CDR2 is FQGNSA. The CDR3 sequence is 17 residues long. Trimming took 5 bases from V and 3 from J, leaving 19 bases between them. The CDR3 here is CASSPPNREESNEKLFF. In DNA, the CDR3 is TGTGCCAGCAGCCCGCCGAACAGGGAGGAGTCTAATGAAAAACTGTTTTTT.

This clone was seen more than once but under ten times. The chain employs TRBV6-5 and TRBJ2-1; 9 positions agree with TRBD1. CDR1 is MNHEY and CDR2 is SVGAGI in the germline V gene. V lost 4 bases, J lost 8 bases, and 6 bases stayed unmatched. This CDR3 region has 14 residues. The CDR3: CASSFLDRGYEQFF. CDR3 nucleotide sequence: TGTGCCAGCAGTTTTTTGGACAGGGGTTATGAGCAGTTCTTC.

The chain is built from TRBV27 and TRBJ2-7; 9 nucleotides line up with TRBD1. Looked up from germline, CDR1 is MNHEY and CDR2 is SMNVEV (reference sequence). The junction had 2 bases not matched to a gene; V was cut back by 5 bases and J by 0 bases. The CDR3 runs 14 residues. CDR3 region: CASSLTGGSYEQYF. CDR3 bases: TGTGCCAGCAGTCTGACAGGGGGCTCCTACGAGCAGTACTTC.

The V call is TRBV28, the J call TRBJ2-7, with TRBD1 matching over 9 bases. V lost 5 bases to trimming and J lost 5 bases; unmatched junction nucleotides: 10. Per the germline V gene, CDR1 is MDHEN and CDR2 is SYDVKM. The CDR3 is 15 amino acids. The CDR3 nucleotides read TGTGCCAGCAGTACCCTGAAAACAGGGGGCGACGAGCAGTACTTC. This gives the protein CASSTLKTGGDEQYF.

The rearrangement joins TRBV3-1 (or the pseudogene TRBV3-2) to TRBJ2-7, with D maybe TRBD1 (6 bases). From germline, CDR1 is LGHDT and CDR2 YNNKEL (reference sequence). CDR3 length: 14 residues. V dropped 2 bases and J dropped 2 bases, with 10 bases sitting between them. The CDR3 spells CASSQNRTAYEQYV. The CDR3 DNA sequence: TGTGCCAGCAGCCAAAATCGGACAGCCTACGAGCAGTACGTC.

This clone turned up a few times. V gene TRBV28 combines with J gene TRBJ1-6; no clear D. With 7 bases removed from V and 9 bases from J, the gap between germline ends came to 10 bases. Germline values: CDR1 MDHEN, CDR2 SYDVKM. The CDR3 length is 12 residues. In nucleotides, the CDR3 is TGTGCCAGCACCAAACATCCTTCACCCCTCCACTTT. This gives the protein CASTKHPSPLHF.

The chain employs TRBV15 and TRBJ1-5, with D possibly being TRBD1 (5 bases). Per germline, CDR1 LNHNV and CDR2 YYDKDF (reference sequence). The ends were cut back, 0 bases at V and 2 bases at J, with 11 bases in the middle. This CDR3 is built from 16 residues. CDR3 coding DNA: TGTGCCACCAGCAGAGATTCCGTGGGGGGCAATCAGCCCCAGCATTTT. It yields the protein CATSRDSVGGNQPQHF.

In DNA form, the CDR3 reads TGTGCCATCAGTGCGCTAGCGGGGGGGGACAATGAGCAGTTCTTC. Protein: CAISALAGGDNEQFF. V gene TRBV10-3 combines with J gene TRBJ2-1, with 12 nucleotides matching TRBD2. The CDR3 has 15 amino acids. The germline gives CDR1 ENHRY, CDR2 SYGVKD. Germline trimming cut 4 bases from V and 5 bases from J; bases unmatched to any gene: 3.

The table lists this clone with a count of one. This chain uses TRBV7-8 with TRBJ2-7, with TRBD2 identical over 11 bases. Germline CDR1 reads SGHVS; CDR2 reads FQNEAQ. V dropped 1 base and J dropped 6; count of bases not matched to a gene: 2. This CDR3 comprises 14 residues. CDR3: CASSLVLAGVEQYV. CDR3 DNA: TGTGCCAGCAGCTTAGTACTAGCGGGAGTCGAGCAGTACGTC.

V usage is TRBV12-5 and J usage is TRBJ2-4; a weak D match, TRBD1 (5 bases). The CDR3 is made up of 15 amino acids. The germline V gene encodes CDR1 LGHNT and CDR2 FRNRAP. Trimming took off 0 bases at V and 7 bases at J, with 13 bases between the two ends. The CDR3 nucleotides read TGTGCTAGTGGTTTGGTAAGACCCCAGGGTAACATTCAGTACTTC. It encodes CASGLVRPQGNIQYF.

The chain employs TRBV6-2 or TRBV6-3 and TRBJ1-5; TRBD1 agrees at 11 bases. The germline CDR1 and CDR2 sequences are MNHEY and SVGEGT. V trimming: 6 bases; J trimming: 6 bases; junction bases outside the gene matches: 13. CDR3 size: 17 residues. The CDR3 reads CASSPEEDRGLRQPQHF. In DNA, the CDR3 is TGTGCCAGCAGCCCTGAGGAGGACAGGGGGCTCCGTCAGCCCCAGCATTTT.

The chain recombines TRBV2 with TRBJ2-7; 14 bases are a match to TRBD2. The CDR3 loop spans 15 amino acids. Germline loops: CDR1 SNHLY, CDR2 FYNNEI. J lost 5 bases, V lost 6 bases, and 6 bases had no gene match. The CDR3 DNA reads as TGTGCCAGCAGCGCGACTAGCGGGGGGGCTAACGAGCAGTACTTC. This codes for CASSATSGGANEQYF.

This sequence joins TRBV11-2 and TRBJ2-1; 13 nucleotides agree with TRBD2. Germline V lookup: CDR1 SGHAT, CDR2 FQNNGV. Germline trimming cut 0 bases from V and 9 bases from J; bases unmatched to any gene: 5. The CDR3 consists of 16 residues. CDR3 sequence reads: CASSLDPGLAGLEQFF. DNA of the CDR3: TGTGCCAGCAGCTTAGATCCGGGACTAGCGGGACTTGAGCAGTTCTTC. Using reference TRBV11-2 and TRBJ2-1 for the parts outside the CDR3, the full variable domain is EAGVAQSPRYKIIEKRQSVAFWCNPISGHATLYWYQQILGQGPKLLIQFQNNGVVDDSQLPKDRFSAERLKGVDSTLKIQPAKLEDSAVYLCASSLDPGLAGLEQFFGPGTRLTVL.

This clone was seen just once. Its ends do not fully match the called genes, so a read error is possible. The rearrangement joins TRBV9 to TRBJ1-5; D not certain. The CDR3 has 15 amino acids. The germline gives CDR1 SGDLS, CDR2 YYNGEE. The CDR3 is CASSGTPLSNQLQHF. The CDR3, as DNA: TGTGCCAGCAGCGGAACGCCACTGAGCAATCAGCTCCAGCATTTT.

This sequence joins TRBV3-1 (or the pseudogene TRBV3-2) and TRBJ2-7, with 7 positions matching TRBD2. CDR3 length equals 16 residues. Germline V gene data show CDR1 as LGHDT and CDR2 as YNNKEL (reference sequence). Losses at the gene ends were 0 bases for V and 7 bases for J; bases not matched to a gene: 12. Here the CDR3 reads CASSQERPAGRLEQYV. The CDR3 DNA is TGTGCCAGCAGCCAAGAACGTCCAGCGGGAAGACTTGAGCAGTACGTC.

V gene TRBV24-1 combines with J gene TRBJ2-7, with 7 bases aligning to TRBD1. The CDR3 totals 15 residues. Unmatched junction bases numbered 11, after V lost 6 bases and J lost 4 bases. Per the germline V gene, CDR1 is KGHDR and CDR2 is SFDVKD. The CDR3 bases are TGTGCCACCAGTCTCCGGGACAGAAACCTTTACGAGCAGTACGTC. Its protein is CATSLRDRNLYEQYV.

The chain carries TRBV28 and TRBJ2-2; no reliable D call. Trimming took off 1 base at V and 2 bases at J, with 5 bases between the two ends. CDR3 length: 14 residues. The V gene's germline CDR1 is MDHEN and CDR2 SYDVKM. DNA of the CDR3: TGTGCCAGCAGTTTATACAGAAACACCGGGGAGCTGTTTTTT. This gives the protein CASSLYRNTGELFF. Based on the CDR3 plus reference TRBV28 and TRBJ2-2, the full variable domain is DVKVTQSSRYLVKRTGEKVFLECVQDMDHENMFWYRQDPGLGLRLIYFSYDVKMKEKGDIPEGYSVSREKKERFSLILESASTNQTSMYLCASSLYRNTGELFFGEGSRLTVL.